These T cell receptor beta chains were read from a single sample in a study of Ad26.COV2.S vaccination and SARS-CoV-2 variants. Here immunoSEQ multiplex PCR was the method, and the copy in TCRdb shows in-frame clones only, minus some. The data show approximately 420,000 clones, roughly nine tenths seen once. The source material was peripheral blood, sampled in a trial of Ad26.COV2.S vaccine versus placebo. Receptors originate from a person aged 18-65 years who received the Ad26.COV2.S COVID-19 vaccine or a placebo. The CDR3 runs from the conserved cysteine through the conserved F or W. A D gene is named only where the DNA matches it firmly. Not all rows give a size; the values are once, few, many and, for expanded clones, a class.

TRBV10-3	.	.	14	TRBJ2-1	TGTGCCATCAGCCCCGAAGGTGGGGTCGATGAGCAGTTCTTC	CAISPEGGVDEQFF
TRBV6-5	.	TRBD2	13	TRBJ2-7	TGTGCCAGCACGTCTAGCGGGAGGTACGAGCAGTACTTC	CASTSSGRYEQYF
TRBV3-1/TRBV3-2	.	.	14	TRBJ2-7	TGTGCCAGCAGCCAAGTGCCACTTACCTACGAGCAGTACTTC	CASSQVPLTYEQYF
TRBV7-2	.	TRBD2	15	TRBJ2-3	TGTGCCAGCTTGCCGGGGGGGCGCAGAACAGATACGCAGTATTTT	CASLPGGRRTDTQYF
TRBV30	.	.	14	TRBJ2-5	TGTGCCTGGAGGCAGGAGGGTGGTCAAGAGACCCAGTACTTC	CAWRQEGGQETQYF
TRBV6-5	.	TRBD1	15	TRBJ1-2	TGTGCCAGCAGTCTAGAACAGGGGGCTGACTATGGCTACACCTTC	CASSLEQGADYGYTF
TRBV5-1	.	TRBD2	15	TRBJ2-3	TGCGCCAGCAGCTTTCCTAGCGGGGGAACAGATACGCAGTATTTT	CASSFPSGGTDTQYF
TRBV7-7	.	TRBD1	15	TRBJ2-3	TGTGCTAGCAGCTCGACAGGGGGATCCACAGATACGCAGTATTTT	CASSSTGGSTDTQYF
TRBV9	.	TRBD2	15	TRBJ2-2	TGTGCCAGCAGCGCGGGGACTAGCAGGACCGGGGAGCTGTTTTTT	CASSAGTSRTGELFF
TRBV4-1	.	.	13	TRBJ2-3	TGCGCCAGCAGCCAAGAAGCGACAGATACGCAGTATTTT	CASSQEATDTQYF
TRBV7-8	.	.	15	TRBJ1-2	TGTGCCAGCAGCCTGATCCGGGCCATCGGAGGTGGCTACACCTTC	CASSLIRAIGGGYTF
TRBV12-3/TRBV12-4	once	.	13	TRBJ1-2	TGTGCCAGCAGTTACGAGGGAATCTATGGCTACACCTTC	CASSYEGIYGYTF
TRBV10-3	.	.	12	TRBJ2-7	TGTGCCATCAGTGAGGCGGGGAACGAGCAGTACTTC	CAISEAGNEQYF
TRBV6-7	.	.	14	TRBJ1-3	TGTGCCAGCAGTTACTTGGGGTCCGGAAACACCATATATTTT	CASSYLGSGNTIYF
TRBV7-2	once	TRBD1	15	TRBJ2-2	TGTGCCAGCAGATGGGACAGGGCTCAAGCCGGGGAGCTGTTTTTT	CASRWDRAQAGELFF
TRBV6-5	once	.	15	TRBJ1-2	TGTGCCAGCAGCGAGTTACGTGGGGGTAACTATGGCTACACCTTC	CASSELRGGNYGYTF
TRBV6-6	.	.	13	TRBJ1-2	TGTGCCAGCAGCACCGGGACGGAATATGGCTACACCTTC	CASSTGTEYGYTF
TRBV4-1	few	TRBD2	13	TRBJ2-7	TGCGCCAGCAGCCTAGGACTAGCCTACGAGCAGTACTTC	CASSLGLAYEQYF
TRBV9	.	.	14	TRBJ2-7	TGTGCCAGCAGCGCCGGGATCGGGATCTACGAGCAGTACTTC	CASSAGIGIYEQYF
TRBV6-5	.	.	13	TRBJ1-1	TGTGCCAGCAGTTACTCGAGAGAGAGTGAAGCTTTCTTT	CASSYSRESEAFF
TRBV6-5	.	.	15	TRBJ1-1	TGTGCCAGCAGTTATAGTAAGGGGGGAAACACTGAAGCTTTCTTT	CASSYSKGGNTEAFF
TRBV10-1	once	TRBD1	16	TRBJ2-2	TGCGCCAGCAGTGAGGACGGGACAGGGGATGGCGGGGAGCTGTTTTTT	CASSEDGTGDGGELFF
TRBV11-2	.	.	13	TRBJ2-7	TGTGCCAGCAGCTCGGGTTCCCCGGGCGAGCAGTACTTC	CASSSGSPGEQYF
TRBV4-1	.	TRBD2	19	TRBJ2-4	TGCGCCAGCAGCCAAGAGCTAGCGGGGGGTCTTTGGGCCAAAAACATTCAGTACTTC	CASSQELAGGLWAKNIQYF
TRBV27	.	.	14	TRBJ2-3	TGTGCCAGCAGTTTAGACAGGACGAGAAATACGCAGTATTTT	CASSLDRTRNTQYF
TRBV30	.	TRBD2	14	TRBJ2-7	TGTGCCTGGAGGTACGGGGGGGGGCCGTACGAGCAGTACTTC	CAWRYGGGPYEQYF
TRBV4-1	.	.	14	TRBJ2-3	TGCGCCAGCAGCCGGACCAGGGGATCAGATACGCAGTATTTT	CASSRTRGSDTQYF
TRBV10-2	.	TRBD2	16	TRBJ2-5	TGCGCCAGCAGGGGGACTAGCGGGGGGCCCCAAGAGACCCAGTACTTC	CASRGTSGGPQETQYF
TRBV7-2	once	.	15	TRBJ1-1	TGTGCCAGCAGCTTAGACCAGGGGTTGGGCACTGAAGCTTTCTTT	CASSLDQGLGTEAFF
TRBV4-3	.	.	14	TRBJ1-2	TGCGCCAGCAGCCAAGTTCGGGGTGTCGGTGGCTACACCTTC	CASSQVRGVGGYTF
TRBV10-2	.	.	13	TRBJ1-2	TGCGCCAGCAGGCCCTCCCAAATCTATGGCTACACCTTC	CASRPSQIYGYTF
TRBV11-2	.	.	16	TRBJ1-1	TGTGCCAGCAGCTTAACGCCTCCGACAGGTAACACTGAAGCTTTCTTT	CASSLTPPTGNTEAFF
TRBV3-1/TRBV3-2	.	TRBD2	15	TRBJ2-3	TGTGCCAGCAGCCAAGAGGGACTAGGCTCAGATACGCAGTATTTT	CASSQEGLGSDTQYF
TRBV6-5	.	.	15	TRBJ2-7	TGTGCCAGCAGTTACTCGATAGCAGGGTCACACGAGCAGTACTTC	CASSYSIAGSHEQYF
TRBV6-1	.	TRBD1	15	TRBJ1-2	TGTGCCAGCAGTGAAGGAAGACAGGGGAACTATGGCTACACCTTC	CASSEGRQGNYGYTF
TRBV18	.	TRBD1	15	TRBJ1-1	TGTGCCAGCTCACGCCGACAGGGGGAAGACACTGAAGCTTTCTTT	CASSRRQGEDTEAFF
TRBV7-9	.	TRBD1	16	TRBJ2-1	TGTGCCAGCACTCCCTTGGGACAGGGAATCTTCAATGAGCAGTTCTTC	CASTPLGQGIFNEQFF
TRBV5-1	once	.	16	TRBJ2-2	TGCGCCAGCAGCTTGAGAGGACAGACGAACACCGGGGAGCTGTTTTTT	CASSLRGQTNTGELFF
TRBV6-1	once	.	16	TRBJ2-2	TGTGCCAGCAGTGAAGAGTGGGGGCTGAACACCGGGGAGCTGTTTTTT	CASSEEWGLNTGELFF
TRBV5-1	.	TRBD2	16	TRBJ2-7	TGCGCCAGCAGCCAAAGACGACTAGCGGGGGGGAACGAGCAGTACTTC	CASSQRRLAGGNEQYF
TRBV5-4	.	TRBD1	15	TRBJ2-7	TGTGCCAGCAGCTTCCCGGGGGACAGGGTTTACGAGCAGTACTTC	CASSFPGDRVYEQYF
TRBV6-5	.	TRBD2	15	TRBJ2-2	TGTGCCAGCAGCGCCGGGACTAGCCCAACCGGGGAGCTGTTTTTT	CASSAGTSPTGELFF
TRBV10-2	.	.	16	TRBJ1-1	TGCGCCAGCAGGGCAGGACCGTGGGGGGTGCACACTGAAGCTTTCTTT	CASRAGPWGVHTEAFF
TRBV12-5	.	.	13	TRBJ2-4	TGTGCTAGTGGTCCAGAGATGGGAAACATTCAGTACTTC	CASGPEMGNIQYF
TRBV19	.	.	11	TRBJ1-2	TGTGCCAGTAGTCTCTACTATGGCTACACCTTC	CASSLYYGYTF